This T cell receptor beta chain was recorded in a study of T cell clonality in common variable immunodeficiency. General observations from the study: Fewer deletions and N-nucleotide insertions were reportedly seen in common variable immunodeficiency TCR beta sequences. CVID patient heterogeneity limited repertoire-clinical complication correlations. Compared with healthy controls, CVID subjects showed increased TCRbeta clonality, mostly in about a third.

Profiled with immunoSEQ multiplex PCR; TCRdb holds only in-frame clones, not every one. In total the sample includes over 30,000 clones, none of them seen once. This clone appeared many times. No antigen is known for it. Blood came from CVID subjects not ill and not taking immunomodulatory or immunosuppressive medication. The sequenced sample consisted of peripheral blood mononuclear cells. The origin of this receptor is a human donor with common variable immunodeficiency.

Incomplete CDR3 DNA: TGTGCCAGCAGAGGCGGGGGCCGGGTTGAA. It yields the protein CASRGGGRVE. The complete CDR3 reads CASRGGGRVEAFF. This chain connects TRBV2 to TRBJ1-1; possible D gene TRBD1, 6 bases. The read terminates 3 residues ahead of where the CDR3 ends, so the germline J gene completes it. Germline values: CDR1 SNHLY, CDR2 FYNNEI. V shed 6 bases and J shed 7 bases, with 15 bases lying between them. This CDR3 is 13 amino acids long. Combining the CDR3 with reference TRBV2 and TRBJ1-1 gives the whole variable domain EPEVTQTPSHQVTQMGQEVILRCVPISNHLYFYWYRQILGQKVEFLVSFYNNEISEKSEIFDDQFSVERPDGSNFTLKIRSTKLEDSAMYFCASRGGGRVEAFFGQGTRLTVV.